Sequencing of this T cell receptor beta chain was carried out in a study of blood T cell repertoires in COVID-19. Turning to the study itself: The analysed material was cDNA or gDNA that came from T cells, B-cell-depleted T cells, or PBMCs.

Each recovered donor of Cohort 3 presented with two negative PCRs, clearance, or symptom resolution. The method was immunoSEQ multiplex PCR; TCRdb's version includes in-frame clones alone and lacks a portion of them. The table includes fewer than 250,000 clones, approximately 90% detected once. The CDR3 is 16 residues long. Germline V gene lookup returns CDR1 MNHNS and CDR2 SASEGT. The trim removed 2 bases at V and 0 bases at J, leaving 4 bases unmatched. This TCR derives from a man aged 25-45 years who had recovered from COVID-19. The sequenced sample consisted of PBMCs or T cells enriched from blood (not recorded which). The chain joins TRBV6-1 to TRBJ1-1; TRBD1 aligns across 9 bases. CDR3 region: CASSEPGQGLNTEAFF. In DNA, the CDR3 is TGTGCCAGCAGTGAACCGGGACAGGGTTTGAACACTGAAGCTTTCTTT.